This TCR beta chain originates from a study of CD8 T cells in ankylosing spondylitis. TCRdb re-analysed the 5' RACE reads in MiXCR, keeping a single row per CDR3 protein. Here the sample spans approximately 130,000 distinct CDR3 sequences, more than 9.5% being singletons. Germline values: CDR1 MNHNY, CDR2 SVGAGI (reference sequence). This CDR3 comprises 13 residues. Trimming took off 4 bases at V and 1 base at J, with 7 bases between the two ends. This clonotype came up many times. Its specificity is unknown. Points from the study as a whole: Roughly eight highly homologous variants made up a TCR beta motif that seemed to typify ankylosing spondylitis blood.

The V and J genes are TRBV6-6 and TRBJ2-5, with no clear D. The specimen was blood, either unsorted or a sorted T cell fraction (not recorded which). The sequence was collected from a female donor with ankylosing spondylitis or in good health (not recorded which). The CDR3 loop is CASSLDVQETQYF. CDR3 sequence (DNA): TGTGCCAGCAGTTTGGACGTCCAAGAGACCCAGTACTTC.